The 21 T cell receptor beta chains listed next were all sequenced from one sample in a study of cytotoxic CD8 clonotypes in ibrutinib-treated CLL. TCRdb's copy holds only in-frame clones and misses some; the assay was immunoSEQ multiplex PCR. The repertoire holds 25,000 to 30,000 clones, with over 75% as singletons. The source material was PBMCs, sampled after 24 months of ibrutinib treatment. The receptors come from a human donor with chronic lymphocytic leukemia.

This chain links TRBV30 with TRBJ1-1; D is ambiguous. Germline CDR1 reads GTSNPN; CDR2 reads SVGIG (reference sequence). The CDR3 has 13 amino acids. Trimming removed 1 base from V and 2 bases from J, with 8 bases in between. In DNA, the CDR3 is TGTGCCTGGAGTGGAGGAGGTAACACTGAAGCTTTCTTT. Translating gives CAWSGGGNTEAFF. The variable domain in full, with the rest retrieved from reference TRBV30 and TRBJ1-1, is SQTIHQWPATLVQPVGSPLSLECTVEGTSNPNLYWYRQAAGRGLQLLFYSVGIGQISSEVPQNLSASRPQDRQFILSSKKLLLSDSGFYLCAWSGGGNTEAFFGQGTRLTVV.

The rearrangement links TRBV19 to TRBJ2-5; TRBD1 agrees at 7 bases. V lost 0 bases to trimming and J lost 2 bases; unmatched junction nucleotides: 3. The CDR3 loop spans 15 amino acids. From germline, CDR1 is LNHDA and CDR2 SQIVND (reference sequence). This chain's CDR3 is CASSIEYRGQETQYF. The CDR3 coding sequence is TGTGCCAGTAGTATAGAATACAGGGGACAAGAGACCCAGTACTTC. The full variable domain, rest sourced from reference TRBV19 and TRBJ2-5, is DGGITQSPKYLFRKEGQNVTLSCEQNLNHDAMYWYRQDPGQGLRLIYYSQIVNDFQKGDIAEGYSVSREKKESFPLTVTSAQKNPTAFYLCASSIEYRGQETQYFGPGTRLLVL.

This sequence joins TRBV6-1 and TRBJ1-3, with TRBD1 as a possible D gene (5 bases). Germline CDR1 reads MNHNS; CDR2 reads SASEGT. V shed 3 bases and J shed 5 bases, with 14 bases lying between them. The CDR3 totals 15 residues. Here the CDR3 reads CASSDSYLGRNTIYF. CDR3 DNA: TGTGCCAGCAGTGATTCCTATTTGGGACGAAACACCATATATTTT.

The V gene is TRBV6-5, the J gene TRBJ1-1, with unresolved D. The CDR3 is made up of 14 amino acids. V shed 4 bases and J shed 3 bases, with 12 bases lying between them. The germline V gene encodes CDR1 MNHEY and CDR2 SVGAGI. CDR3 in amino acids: CASSFSGEDTEAFF. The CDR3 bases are TGTGCCAGCAGTTTCTCTGGGGAGGACACTGAAGCTTTCTTT.

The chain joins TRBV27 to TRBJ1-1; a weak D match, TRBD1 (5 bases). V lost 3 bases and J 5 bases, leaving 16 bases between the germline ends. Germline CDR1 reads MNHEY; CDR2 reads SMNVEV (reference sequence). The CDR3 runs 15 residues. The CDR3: CASSFGWGVGTEAFF. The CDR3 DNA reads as TGTGCCAGCAGTTTCGGTTGGGGCGTAGGGACTGAAGCTTTCTTT.

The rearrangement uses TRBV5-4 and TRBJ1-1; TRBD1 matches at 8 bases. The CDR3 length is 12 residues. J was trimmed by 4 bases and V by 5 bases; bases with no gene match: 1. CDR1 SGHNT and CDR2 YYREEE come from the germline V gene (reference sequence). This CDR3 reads CASRTGGTEAFF. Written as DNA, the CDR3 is TGTGCCAGCAGAACAGGGGGCACTGAAGCTTTCTTT.

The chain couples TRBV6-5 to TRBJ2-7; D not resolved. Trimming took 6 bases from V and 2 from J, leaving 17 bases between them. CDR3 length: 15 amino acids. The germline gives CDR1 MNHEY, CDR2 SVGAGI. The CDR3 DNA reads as TGTGCCAGCAGCCCCACCCTTCTAGTGCCCTACGAGCAGTACTTC. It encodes CASSPTLLVPYEQYF.

CDR3 coding DNA: TGTGCCAGTACCCCGGAGGGGGGCTCCTACAATGAGCAGTTCTTC. It codes for CASTPEGGSYNEQFF. The chain uses TRBV19 and TRBJ2-1; D may be TRBD1 or TRBD2 (6 bases each). The CDR3 extends over 15 amino acids. Germline V gene lookup returns CDR1 LNHDA and CDR2 SQIVND (reference sequence). Trimming pared 7 bases from V and 0 bases from J, leaving 13 bases between.

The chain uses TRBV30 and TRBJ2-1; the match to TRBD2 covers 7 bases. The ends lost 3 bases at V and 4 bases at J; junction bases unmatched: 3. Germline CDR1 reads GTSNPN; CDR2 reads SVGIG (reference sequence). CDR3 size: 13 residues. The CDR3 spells CAWSPAGYNEQFF. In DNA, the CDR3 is TGTGCCTGGAGCCCAGCGGGGTACAATGAGCAGTTCTTC.

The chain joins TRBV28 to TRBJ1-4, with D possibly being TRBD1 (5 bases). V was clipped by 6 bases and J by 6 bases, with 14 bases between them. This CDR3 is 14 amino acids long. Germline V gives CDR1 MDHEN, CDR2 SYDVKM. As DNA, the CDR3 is TGTGCCAGCAGGGGGACTGTAGTAGATGAAAAACTGTTTTTT. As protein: CASRGTVVDEKLFF.

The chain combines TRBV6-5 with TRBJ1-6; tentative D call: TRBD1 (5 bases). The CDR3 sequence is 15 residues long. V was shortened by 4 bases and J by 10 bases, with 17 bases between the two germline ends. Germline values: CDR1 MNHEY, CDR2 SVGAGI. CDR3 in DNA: TGTGCCAGCAGTTCTGCACAGAGGGACTACTCACCCCTCCACTTT. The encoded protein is CASSSAQRDYSPLHF.

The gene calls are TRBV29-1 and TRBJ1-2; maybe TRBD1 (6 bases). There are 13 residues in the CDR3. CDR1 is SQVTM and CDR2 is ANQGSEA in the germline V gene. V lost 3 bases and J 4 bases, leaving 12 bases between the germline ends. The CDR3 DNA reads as TGCAGCGTTGAGCCGGGACAAAGCTATGGCTACACCTTC. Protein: CSVEPGQSYGYTF.

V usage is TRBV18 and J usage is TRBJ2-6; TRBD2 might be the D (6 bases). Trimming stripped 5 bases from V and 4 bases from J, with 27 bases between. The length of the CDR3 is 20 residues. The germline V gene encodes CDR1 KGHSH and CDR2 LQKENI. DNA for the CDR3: TGTGCCAGCTCATCGATCCCGGGACTCACTGAAAGGTACGGGGCCAACGTCCTGACTTTC. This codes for CASSSIPGLTERYGANVLTF.

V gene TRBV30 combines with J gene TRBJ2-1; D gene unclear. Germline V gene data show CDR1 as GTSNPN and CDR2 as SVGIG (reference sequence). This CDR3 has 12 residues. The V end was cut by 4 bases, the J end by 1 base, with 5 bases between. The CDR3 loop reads CAWMSSYNEQFF. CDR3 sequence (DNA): TGTGCCTGGATGTCGTCCTACAATGAGCAGTTCTTC.

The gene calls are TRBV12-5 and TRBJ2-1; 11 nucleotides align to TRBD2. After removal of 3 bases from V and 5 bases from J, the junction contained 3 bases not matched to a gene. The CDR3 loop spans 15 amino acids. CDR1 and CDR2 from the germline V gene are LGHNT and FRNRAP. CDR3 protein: CASGFLTSGDNEQFF. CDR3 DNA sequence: TGTGCTAGTGGTTTCTTGACTAGCGGGGACAATGAGCAGTTCTTC.

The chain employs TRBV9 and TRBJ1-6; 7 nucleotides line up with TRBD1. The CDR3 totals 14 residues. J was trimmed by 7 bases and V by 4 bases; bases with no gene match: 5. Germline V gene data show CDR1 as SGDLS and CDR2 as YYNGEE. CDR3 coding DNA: TGTGCCAGCAGCCTAGGGGGCGGAAATTCACCCCTCCACTTT. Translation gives CASSLGGGNSPLHF.

As DNA, the CDR3 is TGCAGCGTTGTTCCAGCAGGGCTTGGCGAGCAGTACTTC. This translates into CSVVPAGLGEQYF. The gene calls are TRBV29-1 and TRBJ2-7; maybe TRBD1 (5 bases). Germline V gene data show CDR1 as SQVTM and CDR2 as ANQGSEA. V gave up 4 bases and J gave up 6 bases, with 16 bases separating them. The CDR3 length is 13 residues.

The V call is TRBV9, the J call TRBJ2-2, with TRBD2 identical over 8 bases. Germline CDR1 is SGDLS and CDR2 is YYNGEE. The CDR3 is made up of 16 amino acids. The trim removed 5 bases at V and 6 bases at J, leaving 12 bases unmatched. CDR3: CASRRGAGLVPGELFF. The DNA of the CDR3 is TGTGCCAGCAGGCGCGGAGCGGGACTAGTCCCCGGGGAGCTGTTTTTT.

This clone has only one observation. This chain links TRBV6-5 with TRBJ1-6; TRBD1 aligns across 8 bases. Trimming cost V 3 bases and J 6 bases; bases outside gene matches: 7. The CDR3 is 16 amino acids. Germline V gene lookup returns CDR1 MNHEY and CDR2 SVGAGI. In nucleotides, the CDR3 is TGTGCCAGCAGTTATTCCAGGACAGGGTTTAATTCACCCCTCCACTTT. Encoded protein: CASSYSRTGFNSPLHF.

The CDR3 bases are TGTGCCAGCAGTTTCAGGGGCATCGGGGAGCTGTTTTTT. Residues: CASSFRGIGELFF. This chain uses TRBV27 with TRBJ2-2; D is perhaps TRBD1 (6 bases). In germline, CDR1 is MNHEY, CDR2 SMNVEV (reference sequence). Trimming left V 3 bases short and J 7 bases short, with 9 bases between. CDR3 length: 13 residues.

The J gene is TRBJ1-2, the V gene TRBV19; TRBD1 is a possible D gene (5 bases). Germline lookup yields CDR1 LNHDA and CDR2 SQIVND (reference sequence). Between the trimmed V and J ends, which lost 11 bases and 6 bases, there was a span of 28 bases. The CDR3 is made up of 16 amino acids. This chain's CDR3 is CASHAPDKAQLNGYTF. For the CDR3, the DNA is TGTGCCTCCCACGCCCCGGACAAGGCCCAACTCAATGGCTACACCTTC.